Listed below are T cell receptor beta chains from one sample, sequenced in a study of blood T cells in healthy people across ages. A single record per CDR3 protein comes from TCRdb applying MiXCR to the 5' RACE reads. The table lists under 750,000 distinct CDR3 sequences, around 50% of them singletons. The specimen sequenced was blood. Source of these receptors: a man aged 80 or over in good health. Each CDR3 is given with its conserved first and last residue. The D gene is left open where the match is weak. Rows give clone size only sometimes, using once, few, many, or a class for an expanded clone.

CASSQDRGSDTQYF	TGTGCCAGCAGCCAAGACAGGGGAAGTGATACGCAGTATTTT	TRBD1	TRBV6-5	TRBJ2-3	many
CSVETRRGDSYEQYF	TGCAGCGTCGAAACCCGCAGGGGGGACTCCTACGAGCAGTACTTC	.	TRBV29-1	TRBJ2-7	many
CASSLWLAGASELFF	TGTGCCAGCAGTCTATGGCTAGCGGGGGCCAGCGAGCTGTTTTTT	TRBD2	TRBV12-3/TRBV12-4	TRBJ2-2	.
CASSLMGASNTGELFF	TGTGCCAGCAGCTTAATGGGGGCGTCTAACACCGGGGAGCTGTTTTTT	.	TRBV7-3	TRBJ2-2	.
CASSNSGTRDSPLHF	TGTGCCAGCAGCAACTCCGGGACAAGGGATTCACCCCTCCACTTT	.	TRBV7-6	TRBJ1-6	.
CSARGLPLQETQYF	TGCAGTGCTAGGGGACTACCTCTGCAAGAGACCCAGTACTTC	TRBD2	TRBV20-1	TRBJ2-5	few
CAGGLSGGGNEQFF	TGTGCCGGGGGTCTTAGCGGGGGAGGCAATGAGCAGTTCTTC	TRBD2	TRBV7-9	TRBJ2-1	.
CASSLSWGGANIQYF	TGTGCCAGCAGCTTAAGTTGGGGGGGGGCCAACATTCAGTACTTC	.	TRBV7-2	TRBJ2-4	.
CSASEGSGGSGDTQYF	TGCAGTGCCTCCGAGGGAAGCGGGGGGTCAGGAGATACGCAGTATTTT	TRBD2	TRBV20-1	TRBJ2-3	.
CASSMTGRSYETQYF	TGTGCCAGCAGCATGACAGGGAGAAGTTACGAGACCCAGTACTTC	TRBD1	TRBV7-9	TRBJ2-5	.
CASSFSGVRAELFF	TGTGCCAGCAGTTTCTCGGGGGTTCGGGCTGAGCTGTTTTTT	.	TRBV12-3/TRBV12-4	TRBJ2-2	.
CASVRALGLSYEQYF	TGTGCCAGCGTCCGGGCATTGGGGCTTTCCTACGAGCAGTACTTC	.	TRBV6-2/TRBV6-3	TRBJ2-7	.
CASSHPGYTEAFF	TGTGCCAGCAGCCACCCGGGCTACACTGAAGCTTTCTTT	.	TRBV7-2	TRBJ1-1	.
CASSLPSPYTGTQYF	TGTGCCAGCAGCTTACCCAGCCCCTACACAGGTACGCAGTATTTT	.	TRBV7-2	TRBJ2-3	.
CSAGGTSGYNEQYF	TGCAGTGCCGGGGGTACTAGCGGCTACAATGAGCAGTACTTC	TRBD2	TRBV20-1	TRBJ2-5	.
CASSPRPSEAFF	TGTGCCAGCAGTCCCCGACCGTCTGAAGCTTTCTTT	.	TRBV12-3/TRBV12-4	TRBJ1-1	.
CASSSPRTGFSYEQYF	TGTGCCAGCAGTTCCCCAAGGACAGGGTTCTCCTACGAGCAGTACTTC	TRBD1	TRBV28	TRBJ2-7	.
CASSLVSPWTAIYNEQFF	TGTGCCAGCAGCTTAGTGTCGCCCTGGACAGCGATATACAATGAGCAGTTCTTC	.	TRBV13	TRBJ2-1	.
CASSQGASGAHEQFF	TGTGCCAGCAGCCAAGGGGCATCGGGGGCTCATGAGCAGTTCTTC	.	TRBV3-1	TRBJ2-1	.
CASSLGASGRSPYNEQFF	TGTGCCAGCAGCTTAGGGGCTAGCGGGAGGTCCCCCTACAATGAGCAGTTCTTC	TRBD2	TRBV7-8	TRBJ2-1	.
CASSVVAVFGTDTQYF	TGTGCCAGCAGCGTAGTTGCGGTCTTTGGCACAGATACGCAGTATTTT	.	TRBV9	TRBJ2-3	few
CASSPGPSTGTQYF	TGTGCCAGCAGCCCAGGCCCTAGCACAGGTACGCAGTATTTT	.	TRBV7-3	TRBJ2-3	.
CASSVLIGTARNEKLFF	TGTGCCAGCAGTGTCCTAATAGGGACGGCGAGAAATGAAAAACTGTTTTTT	.	TRBV25-1	TRBJ1-4	.
CASSLALTGGQETQFF	TGTGCCAGCAGCTTAGCCCTGACTGGGGGGCAAGAGACCCAGTTCTTC	.	TRBV7-2	TRBJ2-1	.
CSVEGQGQNNEQFF	TGCAGCGTTGAAGGACAGGGGCAAAACAATGAGCAGTTCTTC	TRBD1	TRBV29-1	TRBJ2-1	.
CASIPRGQQVPSYYGYTF	TGTGCCAGTATTCCTCGGGGACAGCAAGTTCCCTCCTACTATGGCTACACCTTC	TRBD1	TRBV19	TRBJ1-2	.
CATSRDKGDTEAFF	TGTGCCACCAGCAGAGATAAGGGGGACACTGAAGCTTTCTTT	.	TRBV15	TRBJ1-1	few
CASSHNGGQETQYF	TGTGCCAGCAGCCACAATGGGGGCCAAGAGACCCAGTACTTC	.	TRBV7-2	TRBJ2-5	few
CASSQEWGLYGYTF	TGTGCCAGCAGCCAAGAATGGGGGCTCTATGGCTACACCTTC	.	TRBV3-1	TRBJ1-2	.